The next 15 T cell receptor beta chains were all read from a single sample in a study of human T cells and chemical hapten exposure. From the RACE reads, TCRdb called clonotypes with MiXCR, one entry per CDR3 protein. This table has about 380,000 distinct CDR3 sequences, about 4.8% appearing once. Described time point: patch test 1, 2 weeks after DPC sensitization. Treatment denoted: therapeutic diphenylcyclopropenone sensitization with weekly scalp DPC. The sequencing here drew on whole blood, taken in connection with sensitization to the hapten diphenylcyclopropenone (DPC). The receptors were gathered from a woman aged 50 to 60 with alopecia areata. Some clones in this sample may be carry-over from other donors' samples.

Only a few counts were recorded for this clonotype. V and J are TRBV29-1 and TRBJ2-7, with 7 bases aligning to TRBD1. Looked up from germline, CDR1 is SQVTM and CDR2 is ANQGSEA. Trimming took 7 bases from V and 6 from J; bases not matched to a gene: 6. The CDR3 runs 11 residues. The CDR3: CSAGQASEQYF. CDR3 nucleotide sequence: TGCAGCGCTGGACAGGCGAGCGAGCAGTACTTC.

The V and J genes are TRBV9 and TRBJ2-1; D may be TRBD2 (6 bases). Germline CDR1 and CDR2: SGDLS and YYNGEE. The CDR3 loop spans 16 amino acids. V lost 0 bases and J lost 1, with 11 bases in between. The CDR3 DNA sequence: TGTGCCAGCAGCGTAGACGGGAGCGGATCCTACAATGAGCAGTTCTTC. It is translated as CASSVDGSGSYNEQFF. The entire variable domain, with the rest obtained from reference TRBV9 and TRBJ2-1, is as follows: DSGVTQTPKHLITATGQRVTLRCSPRSGDLSVYWYQQSLDQGLQFLIQYYNGEERAKGNILERFSAQQFPDLHSELNLSSLELGDSALYFCASSVDGSGSYNEQFFGPGTRLTVL.

This clonotype was detected many times. The J gene is TRBJ2-7, the V gene TRBV20-1, with 14 bases lining up with TRBD2. CDR3 length: 15 residues. Germline CDR1 DFQATT, CDR2 SNEGSKA (reference sequence). V dropped 4 bases and J dropped 5; count of bases not matched to a gene: 7. CDR3 DNA sequence: TGCAGTGCTATTTCCGGGACTAGCGGGAGAGACGAGCAGTACTTC. This encodes CSAISGTSGRDEQYF.

This clonotype has at least ten counts. J is TRBJ2-2 and V is TRBV4-2; D is possibly TRBD2 (6 bases). Trimming shortened V by 4 bases and J by 4 bases, and 19 bases separated the two germline ends. Germline lookup yields CDR1 LGHNA and CDR2 YNFKEQ. The CDR3 covers 17 residues. Written as DNA, the CDR3 is TGTGCCAGCAGCCGAAACCCCGCGGGACTTGCCACCGGGGAGCTGTTTTTT. It specifies CASSRNPAGLATGELFF.

This clonotype showed up many times. The genes are TRBV5-1 and TRBJ2-1; D not certain. The CDR3 contains 13 residues. The ends were cut back, 3 bases at V and 7 bases at J, with 11 bases in the middle. The germline CDR1 and CDR2 sequences are SGHRS and YFSETQ. For the CDR3, the DNA is TGCGCCAGCAGCTCTCCGCCCGTGAATGAGCAGTTCTTC. Residues: CASSSPPVNEQFF.

This rearrangement joins TRBV7-9 to TRBJ2-3, with 7 bases fitting TRBD2. The germline gives CDR1 SEHNR, CDR2 FQNEAQ (reference sequence). V lost 8 bases, J lost 4 bases, and 3 bases stayed unmatched. This CDR3 has 12 amino acids. CDR3 amino acids: CASGAGADTQYF. The CDR3 coding sequence is TGTGCCAGCGGGGCGGGGGCAGATACGCAGTATTTT.

This clonotype was observed many times. This chain connects TRBV5-1 to TRBJ2-3, with 10 nucleotides matching TRBD2. This CDR3 spans 14 amino acids. Germline trimming cut 0 bases from V and 6 bases from J; bases unmatched to any gene: 1. CDR1 and CDR2 from the germline V gene are SGHRS and YFSETQ. The CDR3 bases are TGCGCCAGCAGCTTGGAACTAGCGGGGGATACGCAGTATTTT. This translates into CASSLELAGDTQYF.

The table lists this clonotype with many counts. The chain is built from TRBV7-9 and TRBJ1-2; D uncertain. Germline V gene lookup returns CDR1 SEHNR and CDR2 FQNEAQ (reference sequence). The CDR3 has 12 residues. Trimming removed 5 bases at V and 4 bases at J, with 8 bases between. The CDR3 nucleotides read TGTGCCAGCAGCCGTGAGAGCTATGGCTACACCTTC. Protein: CASSRESYGYTF.

This clonotype appeared a single time. This sequence may be a read error, since a much larger clone differs from it by one base. J is TRBJ2-7 and V is TRBV28, with TRBD2 matching 14 bases. The germline gives CDR1 MDHEN, CDR2 SYDVKM. The CDR3 covers 14 residues. CDR3 protein: CTSSGLAGGHEQYF. CDR3 coding DNA: TGTACCAGCAGCGGACTAGCGGGAGGTCACGAGCAGTACTTC.

The J gene is TRBJ2-5, the V gene TRBV7-9; weak D call: TRBD2 (5 bases). The germline V and J ends were trimmed by 0 bases and 5 bases, with 16 bases remaining between them. The CDR3 contains 16 residues. CDR1 and CDR2 (germline): SEHNR, FQNEAQ (reference sequence). The CDR3 nucleotides are TGTGCCAGCAGCTTAGCGCGACGGCCGGAGGAGGAGACCCAGTACTTC. Its protein is CASSLARRPEEETQYF.

Ten or more counts support this clonotype. The chain uses TRBV6-6 and TRBJ2-5; 11 bases map to TRBD2. This CDR3 spans 14 amino acids. In germline, CDR1 is MNHNY, CDR2 SVGAGI (reference sequence). The junction had 4 bases not matched to a gene; V was cut back by 6 bases and J by 4 bases. CDR3 in amino acids: CASSSLAGGETQYF. CDR3 nucleotide sequence: TGTGCCAGCAGCTCCCTAGCGGGAGGAGAGACCCAGTACTTC.

This sequence joins TRBV10-3 and TRBJ2-2; perhaps D is TRBD1 or TRBD2 (6 bases each). The V end was cut by 8 bases, the J end by 3 bases, with 16 bases between. Germline V gene sequence: CDR1 ENHRY, CDR2 SYGVKD. The CDR3 loop spans 15 amino acids. The CDR3 DNA sequence: TGTGCCATCGCTGGCAGGGGAGGAGACACCGGGGAGCTGTTTTTT. Encoded protein: CAIAGRGGDTGELFF.

This clonotype was detected only a few times. This rearrangement joins TRBV29-1 to TRBJ1-3; D gene ambiguous. Germline V gives CDR1 SQVTM, CDR2 ANQGSEA. V was shortened by 7 bases and J by 0 bases, with 13 bases between the two germline ends. The length of the CDR3 is 14 residues. The CDR3: CSAGERNSGNTIYF. CDR3 coding DNA: TGCAGCGCCGGCGAGCGAAACTCTGGAAACACCATATATTTT.

In this sample, this clonotype turned up many times. In nucleotides, the CDR3 is TGCGCCAGCAGCACCCGGGACAGTACCTACGAGCAGTACTTC. It codes for CASSTRDSTYEQYF. V gene TRBV5-1 combines with J gene TRBJ2-7, with 7 bases identical to TRBD1. CDR3 length equals 14 residues. V trimming: 4 bases; J trimming: 2 bases; junction bases outside the gene matches: 6. In germline, CDR1 is SGHRS, CDR2 YFSETQ. The full variable domain, completed using reference TRBV5-1 and TRBJ2-7, is KAGVTQTPRYLIKTRGQQVTLSCSPISGHRSVSWYQQTPGQGLQFLFEYFSETQRNKGNFPGRFSGRQFSNSRSEMNVSTLELGDSALYLCASSTRDSTYEQYFGPGTRLTVT.

This clonotype showed up many times. The chain couples TRBV29-1 to TRBJ1-5; D is uncertain. V dropped 5 bases and J dropped 5 bases, with 13 bases sitting between them. In germline, CDR1 is SQVTM, CDR2 ANQGSEA. This CDR3 contains 13 residues. The CDR3 DNA reads TGCAGCGTTATAGAGGGTGGAGATCAGCCCCAGCATTTT. This sequence encodes CSVIEGGDQPQHF. Full variable domain (remainder filled in from reference TRBV29-1 and TRBJ1-5): SAVISQKPSRDICQRGTSLTIQCQVDSQVTMMFWYRQQPGQSLTLIATANQGSEATYESGFVIDKFPISRPNLTFSTLTVSNMSPEDSSIYLCSVIEGGDQPQHFGDGTRLSIL.